The sequence of this T cell receptor beta chain was determined in a study of T cell repertoires in cytomegalovirus infection. TCRdb recomputed calls from the reads with MiXCR, one row per CDR3 protein. Of roughly 320,000 distinct CDR3 sequences in the sample, 9% to 9.5% are singletons; the top ten hold 3.5% to 4.5%. Trimming cost V 5 bases and J 4 bases; bases outside gene matches: 16. The CDR3 has 17 residues. Germline CDR1 reads MDHEN; CDR2 reads SYDVKM. For this clonotype: This likely comes from a read error, as the CDR3 has no conserved phenylalanine or tryptophan at its end.

The material sequenced was PBMCs. The chain recombines TRBV28 with TRBJ2-7, with 8 bases identical to TRBD2. The clonotype comes from a human donor in good health (CMV status not recorded). Some clones in this sample may be carry-over from other donors' samples. The CDR3 region is CASSLPTTGTRGYEQYS. For the CDR3, the DNA is TGTGCCAGCAGTCTACCCACCACCGGGACTAGGGGATACGAGCAGTACTCC.